This TCR beta chain was found in a study of monozygotic twins with inflammatory bowel disease. Remarks on this clonotype: What it binds is unknown.

Using the 5' RACE reads, TCRdb records one entry per CDR3 protein without DNA. The sample's table shows around 450,000 distinct CDR3 sequences. With no T cell sorting beforehand, total RNA was isolated from whole blood. Study outcomes and limitations: There were differing immunosuppressive treatments, which may have added variability to patient repertoires. Telling apart the different T cell subtypes was not possible. IBD patients showed reduced TCRbeta diversity (inverse Simpson) versus healthy co-twins.

This CDR3 comprises 15 residues. The germline V gene encodes CDR1 SEHNR and CDR2 FQNEAQ (reference sequence). The chain is built from TRBV7-9 and TRBJ2-1. The sequence came from a human donor with ulcerative colitis or Crohn's disease, or a healthy co-twin of an affected twin (not recorded which). Sample: blood. Here the CDR3 reads CASSASGRTYNEQFF.